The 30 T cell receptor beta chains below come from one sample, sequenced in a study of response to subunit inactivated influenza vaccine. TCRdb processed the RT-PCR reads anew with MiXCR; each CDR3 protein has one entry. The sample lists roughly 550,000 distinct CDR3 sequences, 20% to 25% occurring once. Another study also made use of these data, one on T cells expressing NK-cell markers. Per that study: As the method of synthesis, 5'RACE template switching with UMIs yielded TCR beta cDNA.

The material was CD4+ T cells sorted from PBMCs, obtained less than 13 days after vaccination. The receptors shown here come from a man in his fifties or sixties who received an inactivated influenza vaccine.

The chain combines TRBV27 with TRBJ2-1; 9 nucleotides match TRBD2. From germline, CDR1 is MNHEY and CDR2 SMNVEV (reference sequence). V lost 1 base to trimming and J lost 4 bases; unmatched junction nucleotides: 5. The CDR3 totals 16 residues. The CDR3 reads CASSLWLTSGYNEQFF. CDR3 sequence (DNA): TGTGCCAGCAGTTTATGGCTGACTAGCGGATACAATGAGCAGTTCTTC.

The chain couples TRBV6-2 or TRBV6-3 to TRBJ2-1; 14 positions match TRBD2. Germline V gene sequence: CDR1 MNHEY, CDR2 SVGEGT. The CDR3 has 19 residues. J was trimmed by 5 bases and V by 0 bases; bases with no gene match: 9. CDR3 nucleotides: TGTGCCAGCAGTTACTCGTGGACTAGCGGGAGGACATTCCACAATGAGCAGTTCTTC. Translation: CASSYSWTSGRTFHNEQFF.

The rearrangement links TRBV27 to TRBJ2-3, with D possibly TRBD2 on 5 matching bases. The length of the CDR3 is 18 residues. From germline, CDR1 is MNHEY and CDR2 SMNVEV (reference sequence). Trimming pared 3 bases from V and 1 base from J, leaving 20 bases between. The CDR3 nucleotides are TGTGCCAGCAGTTTTAAACTAGGAGGCCTCCGAGGCACAGATACGCAGTATTTT. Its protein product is CASSFKLGGLRGTDTQYF.

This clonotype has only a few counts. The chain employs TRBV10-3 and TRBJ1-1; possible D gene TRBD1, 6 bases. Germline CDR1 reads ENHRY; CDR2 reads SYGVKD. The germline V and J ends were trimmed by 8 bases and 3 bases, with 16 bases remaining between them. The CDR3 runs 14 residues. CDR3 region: CAIRGGSTHTEAFF. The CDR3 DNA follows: TGTGCCATCCGAGGGGGATCGACCCACACTGAAGCTTTCTTT.

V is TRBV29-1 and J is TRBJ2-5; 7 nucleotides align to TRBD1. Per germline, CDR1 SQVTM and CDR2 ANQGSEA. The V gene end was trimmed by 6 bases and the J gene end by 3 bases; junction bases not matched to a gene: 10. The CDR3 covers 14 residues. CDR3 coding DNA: TGCAGCGTCGCGACAGGGTTGGGAAAAGAGACCCAGTACTTC. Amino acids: CSVATGLGKETQYF.

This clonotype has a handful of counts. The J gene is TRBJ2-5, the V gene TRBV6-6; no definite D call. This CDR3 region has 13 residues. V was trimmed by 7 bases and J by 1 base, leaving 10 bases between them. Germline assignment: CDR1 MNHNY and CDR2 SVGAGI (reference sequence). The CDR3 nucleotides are TGTGCCAGCAAGCCCGGCGCCCAAGAGACCCAGTACTTC. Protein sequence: CASKPGAQETQYF.

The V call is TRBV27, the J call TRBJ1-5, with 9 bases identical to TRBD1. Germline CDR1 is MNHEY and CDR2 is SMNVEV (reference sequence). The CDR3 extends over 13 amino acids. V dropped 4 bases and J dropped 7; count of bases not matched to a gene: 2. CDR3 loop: CASSSGTGQPQHF. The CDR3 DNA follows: TGTGCCAGCAGTTCTGGGACAGGGCAGCCCCAGCATTTT.

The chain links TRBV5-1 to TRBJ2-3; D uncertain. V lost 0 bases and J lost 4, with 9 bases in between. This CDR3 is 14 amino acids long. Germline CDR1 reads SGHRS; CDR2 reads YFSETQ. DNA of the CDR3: TGCGCCAGCAGCTTGGGCAGGCTTTCAGATACGCAGTATTTT. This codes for CASSLGRLSDTQYF.

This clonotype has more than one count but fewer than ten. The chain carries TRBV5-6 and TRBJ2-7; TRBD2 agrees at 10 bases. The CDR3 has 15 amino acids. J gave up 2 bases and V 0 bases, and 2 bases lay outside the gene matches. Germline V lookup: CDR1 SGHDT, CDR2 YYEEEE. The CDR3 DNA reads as TGTGCCAGCAGCTTGGGGGGACTAGCGACCTACGAGCAGTACTTC. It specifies CASSLGGLATYEQYF.

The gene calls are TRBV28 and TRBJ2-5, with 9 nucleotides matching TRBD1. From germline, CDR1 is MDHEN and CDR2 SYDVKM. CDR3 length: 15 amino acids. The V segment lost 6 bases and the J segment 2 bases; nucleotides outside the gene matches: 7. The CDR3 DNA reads TGTGCCAGCAGAACCGGGACAGGGACTCAAGAGACCCAGTACTTC. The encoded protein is CASRTGTGTQETQYF.

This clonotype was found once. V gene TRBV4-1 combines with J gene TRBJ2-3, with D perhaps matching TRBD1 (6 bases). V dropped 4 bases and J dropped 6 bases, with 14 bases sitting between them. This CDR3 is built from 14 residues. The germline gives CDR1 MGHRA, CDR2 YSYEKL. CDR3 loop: CASSPRGLEDTQYF. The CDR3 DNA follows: TGCGCCAGCAGCCCCAGGGGTCTCGAGGATACGCAGTATTTT.

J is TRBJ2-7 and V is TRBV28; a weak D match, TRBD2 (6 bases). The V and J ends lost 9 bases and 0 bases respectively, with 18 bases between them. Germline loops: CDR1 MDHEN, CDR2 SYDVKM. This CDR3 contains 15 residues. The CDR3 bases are TGTGCCAGTATTCCAGGGACTTCGAGCTCCTACGAGCAGTACTTC. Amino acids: CASIPGTSSSYEQYF.

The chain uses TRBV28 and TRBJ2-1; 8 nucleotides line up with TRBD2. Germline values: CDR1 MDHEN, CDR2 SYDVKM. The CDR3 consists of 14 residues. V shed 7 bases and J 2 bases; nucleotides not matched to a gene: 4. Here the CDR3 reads CASITGGPYNEQFF. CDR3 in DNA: TGTGCCAGCATAACGGGAGGGCCCTACAATGAGCAGTTCTTC.

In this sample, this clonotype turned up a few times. The CDR3 sequence: CASSQGGQGLNTEAFF. DNA for the CDR3: TGCGCCAGCAGCCAAGGGGGACAGGGGTTGAACACTGAAGCTTTCTTT. The chain couples TRBV4-1 to TRBJ1-1; 10 bases agree with TRBD1. This CDR3 region has 16 residues. Germline CDR1 MGHRA, CDR2 YSYEKL. V shed 1 base and J 0 bases; nucleotides not matched to a gene: 2.

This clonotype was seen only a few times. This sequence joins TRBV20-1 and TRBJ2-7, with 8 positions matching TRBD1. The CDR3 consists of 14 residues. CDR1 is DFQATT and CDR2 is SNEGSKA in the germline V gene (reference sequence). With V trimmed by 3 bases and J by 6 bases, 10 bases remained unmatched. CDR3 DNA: TGCAGTGCTAGGGCAAGACAGGGGTTCATCGAGCAGTACTTC. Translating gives CSARARQGFIEQYF.

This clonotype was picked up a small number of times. CDR3 DNA sequence: TGTGCCAGCTCACCACCGCCGACTAGCCTATCCTACAATGAGCAGTTCTTC. It yields the protein CASSPPPTSLSYNEQFF. The chain is built from TRBV18 and TRBJ2-1, with TRBD2 identical over 7 bases. CDR1 is KGHSH, CDR2 LQKENI, per germline. CDR3 length equals 17 residues. With 0 bases clipped from V and 1 base from J, the junction kept 6 bases outside the gene matches.

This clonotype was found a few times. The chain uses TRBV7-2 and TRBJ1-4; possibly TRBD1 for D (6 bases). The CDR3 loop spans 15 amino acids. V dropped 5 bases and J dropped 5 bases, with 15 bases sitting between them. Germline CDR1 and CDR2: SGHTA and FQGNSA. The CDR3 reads CASSGGAGLNEKLFF. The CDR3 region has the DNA TGTGCCAGCAGCGGGGGGGCAGGGTTAAATGAAAAACTGTTTTTT.

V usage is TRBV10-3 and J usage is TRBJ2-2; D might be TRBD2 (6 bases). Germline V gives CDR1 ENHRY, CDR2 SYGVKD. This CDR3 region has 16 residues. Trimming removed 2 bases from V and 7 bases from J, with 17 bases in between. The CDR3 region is CAISEHRDSNGGELFF. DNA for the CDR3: TGTGCCATCAGTGAGCACCGGGACTCCAATGGCGGGGAGCTGTTTTTT.

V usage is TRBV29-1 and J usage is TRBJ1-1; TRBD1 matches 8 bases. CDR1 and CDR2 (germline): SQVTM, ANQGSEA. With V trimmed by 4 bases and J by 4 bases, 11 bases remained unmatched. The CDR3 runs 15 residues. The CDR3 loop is CSVVRGRGRGTEAFF. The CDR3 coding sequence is TGCAGCGTTGTTCGTGGCAGGGGGCGGGGCACTGAAGCTTTCTTT.

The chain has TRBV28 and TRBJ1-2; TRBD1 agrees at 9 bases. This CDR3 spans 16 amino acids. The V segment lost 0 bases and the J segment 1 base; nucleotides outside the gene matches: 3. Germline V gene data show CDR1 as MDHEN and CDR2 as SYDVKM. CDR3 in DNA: TGTGCCAGCAGTTTATGGACAGGGGGACTTAACTATGGCTACACCTTC. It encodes CASSLWTGGLNYGYTF.

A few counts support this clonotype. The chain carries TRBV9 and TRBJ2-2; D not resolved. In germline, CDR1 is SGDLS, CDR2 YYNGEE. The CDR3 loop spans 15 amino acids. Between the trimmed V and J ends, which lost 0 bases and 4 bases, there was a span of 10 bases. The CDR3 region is CASSVEGMGTGELFF. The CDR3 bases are TGTGCCAGCAGCGTAGAAGGGATGGGCACCGGGGAGCTGTTTTTT.

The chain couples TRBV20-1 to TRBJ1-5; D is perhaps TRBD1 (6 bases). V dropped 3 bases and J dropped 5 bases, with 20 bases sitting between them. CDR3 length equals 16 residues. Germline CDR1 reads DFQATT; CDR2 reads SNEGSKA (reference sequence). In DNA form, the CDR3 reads TGCAGTGCTAGCGTACAAACAGGGAGGCTTGATCAGCCCCAGCATTTT. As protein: CSASVQTGRLDQPQHF.

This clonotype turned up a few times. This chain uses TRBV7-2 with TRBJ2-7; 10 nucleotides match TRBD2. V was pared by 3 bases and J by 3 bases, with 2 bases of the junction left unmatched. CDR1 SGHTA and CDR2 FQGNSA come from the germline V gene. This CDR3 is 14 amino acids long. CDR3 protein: CASSLLAGDYEQYF. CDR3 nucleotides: TGTGCCAGCAGCTTGCTAGCGGGGGACTACGAGCAGTACTTC.

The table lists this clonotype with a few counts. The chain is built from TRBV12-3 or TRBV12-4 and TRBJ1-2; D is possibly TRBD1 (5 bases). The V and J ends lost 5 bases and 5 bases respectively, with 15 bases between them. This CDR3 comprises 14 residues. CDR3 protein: CASSVPGRGYGYTF. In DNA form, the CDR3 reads TGTGCCAGCAGTGTCCCAGGTAGGGGTTATGGCTACACCTTC.

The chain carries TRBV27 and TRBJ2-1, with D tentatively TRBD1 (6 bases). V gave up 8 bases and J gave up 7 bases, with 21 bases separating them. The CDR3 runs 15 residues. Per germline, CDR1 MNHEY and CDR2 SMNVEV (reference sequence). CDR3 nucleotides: TGTGCCAGCCTGCCCAATGTGGCAGGGGTTAATGAGCAGTTCTTC. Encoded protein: CASLPNVAGVNEQFF.

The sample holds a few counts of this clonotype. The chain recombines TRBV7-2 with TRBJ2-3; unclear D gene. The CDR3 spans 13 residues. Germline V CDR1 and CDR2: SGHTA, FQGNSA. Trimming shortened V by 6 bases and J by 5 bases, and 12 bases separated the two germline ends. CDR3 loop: CASSRDLGDTQYF. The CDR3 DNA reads TGTGCCAGCAGTCGAGACTTAGGAGATACGCAGTATTTT.

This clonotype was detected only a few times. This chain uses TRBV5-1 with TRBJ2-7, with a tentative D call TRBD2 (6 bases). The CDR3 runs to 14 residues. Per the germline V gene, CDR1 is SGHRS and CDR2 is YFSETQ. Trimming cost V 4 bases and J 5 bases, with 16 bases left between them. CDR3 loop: CASSQGLFRDEQYF. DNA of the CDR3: TGCGCCAGCAGCCAGGGACTCTTCCGGGACGAGCAGTACTTC.

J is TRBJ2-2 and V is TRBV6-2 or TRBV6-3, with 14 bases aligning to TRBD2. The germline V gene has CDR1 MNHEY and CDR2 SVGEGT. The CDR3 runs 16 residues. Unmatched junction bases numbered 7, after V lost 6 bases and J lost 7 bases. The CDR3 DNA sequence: TGTGCCAGCAGCCATGGACTAGCGGGAGGCATCGGGGAGCTGTTTTTT. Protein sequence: CASSHGLAGGIGELFF.

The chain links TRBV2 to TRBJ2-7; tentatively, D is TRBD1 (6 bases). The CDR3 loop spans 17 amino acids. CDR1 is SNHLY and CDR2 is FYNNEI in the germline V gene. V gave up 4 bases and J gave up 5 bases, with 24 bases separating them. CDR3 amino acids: CASSVGDRNRVGNEQYF. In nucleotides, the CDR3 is TGTGCCAGCAGTGTCGGAGACCGAAACAGGGTAGGGAACGAGCAGTACTTC.

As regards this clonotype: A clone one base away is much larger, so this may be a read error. The CDR3 loop reads CAGSQSSVYNEQFF. In nucleotides, the CDR3 is TGTGCCGGCAGCCAGAGTTCGGTTTACAATGAGCAGTTCTTC. The chain links TRBV3-1 to TRBJ2-1; D call uncertain. CDR3 size: 14 residues. Germline loops: CDR1 LGHDT, CDR2 YNNKEL (reference sequence).